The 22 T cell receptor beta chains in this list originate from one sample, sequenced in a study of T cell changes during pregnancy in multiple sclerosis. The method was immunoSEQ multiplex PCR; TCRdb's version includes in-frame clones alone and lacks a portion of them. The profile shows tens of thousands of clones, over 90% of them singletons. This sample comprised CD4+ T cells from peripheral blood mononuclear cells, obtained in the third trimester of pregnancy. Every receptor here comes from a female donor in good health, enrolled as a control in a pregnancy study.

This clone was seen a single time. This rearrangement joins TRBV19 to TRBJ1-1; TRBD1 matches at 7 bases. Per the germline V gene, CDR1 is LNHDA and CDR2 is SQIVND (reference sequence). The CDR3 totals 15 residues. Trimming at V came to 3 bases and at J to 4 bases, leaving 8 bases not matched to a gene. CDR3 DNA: TGTGCCAGTAGTATCTCAGGGGGACTGTCCACTGAAGCTTTCTTT. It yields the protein CASSISGGLSTEAFF.

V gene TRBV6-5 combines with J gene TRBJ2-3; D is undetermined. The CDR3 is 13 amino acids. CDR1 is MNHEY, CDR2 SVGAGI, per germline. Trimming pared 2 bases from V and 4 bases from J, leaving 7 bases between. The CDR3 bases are TGTGCCAGCAGTTACCCCCTACCAGATACGCAGTATTTT. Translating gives CASSYPLPDTQYF.

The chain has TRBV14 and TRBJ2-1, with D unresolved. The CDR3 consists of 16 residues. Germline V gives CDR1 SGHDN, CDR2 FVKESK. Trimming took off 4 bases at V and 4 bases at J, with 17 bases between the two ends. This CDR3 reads CASSPAPPQPYNEQFF. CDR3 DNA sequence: TGTGCCAGCAGCCCCGCTCCCCCACAACCATACAATGAGCAGTTCTTC.

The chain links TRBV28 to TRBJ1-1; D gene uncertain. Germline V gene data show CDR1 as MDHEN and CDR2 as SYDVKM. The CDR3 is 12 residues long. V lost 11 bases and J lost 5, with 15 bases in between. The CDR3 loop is CAGGPVGTEAFF. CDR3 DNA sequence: TGTGCCGGAGGACCAGTCGGAACTGAAGCTTTCTTT.

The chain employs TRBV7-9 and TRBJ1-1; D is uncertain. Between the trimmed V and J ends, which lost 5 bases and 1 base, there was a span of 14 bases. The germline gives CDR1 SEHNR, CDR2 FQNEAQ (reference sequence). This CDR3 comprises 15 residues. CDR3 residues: CASSPSEGPNTEAFF. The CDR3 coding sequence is TGTGCCAGCAGCCCATCCGAGGGCCCGAACACTGAAGCTTTCTTT.

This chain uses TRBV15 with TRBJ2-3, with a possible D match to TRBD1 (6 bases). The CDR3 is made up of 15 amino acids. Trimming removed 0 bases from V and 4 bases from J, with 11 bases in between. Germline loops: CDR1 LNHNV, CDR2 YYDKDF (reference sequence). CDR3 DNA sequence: TGTGCCACCAGCAGAGAGGTGGGGGCTGCAGATACGCAGTATTTT. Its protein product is CATSREVGAADTQYF.

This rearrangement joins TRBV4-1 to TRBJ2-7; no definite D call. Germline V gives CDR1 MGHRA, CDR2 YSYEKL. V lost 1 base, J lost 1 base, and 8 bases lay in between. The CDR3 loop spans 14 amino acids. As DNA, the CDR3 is TGCGCCAGCAGCCAAGGACTGATATCCTACGAGCAGTACTTC. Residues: CASSQGLISYEQYF.

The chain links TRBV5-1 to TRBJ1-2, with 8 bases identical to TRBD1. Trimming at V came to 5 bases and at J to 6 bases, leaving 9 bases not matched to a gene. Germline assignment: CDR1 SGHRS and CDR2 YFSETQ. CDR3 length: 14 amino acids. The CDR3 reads CASSNGQGTNGYTF. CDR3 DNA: TGCGCCAGCAGTAACGGACAGGGTACGAATGGCTACACCTTC. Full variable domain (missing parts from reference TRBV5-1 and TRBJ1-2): KAGVTQTPRYLIKTRGQQVTLSCSPISGHRSVSWYQQTPGQGLQFLFEYFSETQRNKGNFPGRFSGRQFSNSRSEMNVSTLELGDSALYLCASSNGQGTNGYTFGSGTRLTVV.

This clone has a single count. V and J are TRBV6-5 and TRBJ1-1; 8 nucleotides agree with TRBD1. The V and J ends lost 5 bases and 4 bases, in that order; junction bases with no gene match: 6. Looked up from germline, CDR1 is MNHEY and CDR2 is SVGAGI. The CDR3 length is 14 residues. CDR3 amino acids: CASSDRGGRTEAFF. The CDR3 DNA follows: TGTGCCAGCAGTGACAGGGGCGGTCGCACTGAAGCTTTCTTT.

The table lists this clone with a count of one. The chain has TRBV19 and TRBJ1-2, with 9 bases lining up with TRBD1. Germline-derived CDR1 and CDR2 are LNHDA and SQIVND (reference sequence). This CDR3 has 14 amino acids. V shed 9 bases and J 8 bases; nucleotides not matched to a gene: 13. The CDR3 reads CASSPGQGVKGYTF. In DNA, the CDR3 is TGTGCCAGCTCACCGGGACAGGGAGTAAAAGGCTACACCTTC.

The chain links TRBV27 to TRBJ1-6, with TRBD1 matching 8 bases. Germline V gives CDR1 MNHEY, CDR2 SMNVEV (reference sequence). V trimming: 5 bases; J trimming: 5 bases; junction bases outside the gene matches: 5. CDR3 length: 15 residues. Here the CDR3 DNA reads TGTGCCAGCAGTATACGGACAGGGCATAATTCACCCCTCCACTTT. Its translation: CASSIRTGHNSPLHF.

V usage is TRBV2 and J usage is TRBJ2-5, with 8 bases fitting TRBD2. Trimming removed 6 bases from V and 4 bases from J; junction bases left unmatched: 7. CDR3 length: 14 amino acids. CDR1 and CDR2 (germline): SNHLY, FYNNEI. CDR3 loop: CASRRPGGPETQYF. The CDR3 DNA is TGTGCCAGCAGACGGCCGGGGGGGCCAGAGACCCAGTACTTC.

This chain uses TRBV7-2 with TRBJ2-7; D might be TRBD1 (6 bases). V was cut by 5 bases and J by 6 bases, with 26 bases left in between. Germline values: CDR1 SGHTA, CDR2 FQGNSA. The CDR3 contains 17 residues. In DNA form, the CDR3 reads TGTGCCAGCAGCATCTCCGCGTGGGCCCTATCCAGGGGCGAGCAGTACTTC. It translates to CASSISAWALSRGEQYF. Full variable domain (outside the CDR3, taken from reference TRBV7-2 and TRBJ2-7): GAGVSQSPSNKVTEKGKDVELRCDPISGHTALYWYRQSLGQGLEFLIYFQGNSAPDKSGLPSDRFSAERTGGSVSTLTIQRTQQEDSAVYLCASSISAWALSRGEQYFGPGTRLTVT.

The CDR3: CASSLIQKNSPLHF. The CDR3 region has the DNA TGTGCCAGCAGCTTAATACAGAAAAATTCACCCCTCCACTTT. V usage is TRBV7-8 and J usage is TRBJ1-6; D is uncertain. Germline CDR1 reads SGHVS; CDR2 reads FQNEAQ. Trimming left V 2 bases short and J 7 bases short, with 9 bases between. This CDR3 comprises 14 residues.

The CDR3 DNA sequence: TGTGCCAGCAGCCCAGGGGGCGCGAACACTGAAGCTTTCTTT. The encoded protein is CASSPGGANTEAFF. The gene calls are TRBV5-4 and TRBJ1-1; TRBD1 matches 8 bases. The CDR3 is made up of 14 amino acids. V dropped 4 bases and J dropped 1; count of bases not matched to a gene: 3. The germline gives CDR1 SGHNT, CDR2 YYREEE (reference sequence).

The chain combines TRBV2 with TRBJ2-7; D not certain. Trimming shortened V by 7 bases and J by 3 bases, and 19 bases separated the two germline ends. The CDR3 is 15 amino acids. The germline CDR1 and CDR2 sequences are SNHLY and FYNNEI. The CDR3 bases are TGTGCCAGCAAGGAGAACCTTATCCCCCACTACGAGCAGTACTTC. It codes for CASKENLIPHYEQYF. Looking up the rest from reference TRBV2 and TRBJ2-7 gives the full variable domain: EPEVTQTPSHQVTQMGQEVILRCVPISNHLYFYWYRQILGQKVEFLVSFYNNEISEKSEIFDDQFSVERPDGSNFTLKIRSTKLEDSAMYFCASKENLIPHYEQYFGPGTRLTVT.

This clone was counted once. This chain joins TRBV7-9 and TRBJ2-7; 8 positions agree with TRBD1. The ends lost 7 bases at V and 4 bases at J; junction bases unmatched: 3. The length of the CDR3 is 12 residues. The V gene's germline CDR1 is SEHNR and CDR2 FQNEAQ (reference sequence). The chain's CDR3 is CASMGQDYEQYF. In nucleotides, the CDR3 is TGTGCCAGCATGGGACAGGATTACGAGCAGTACTTC.

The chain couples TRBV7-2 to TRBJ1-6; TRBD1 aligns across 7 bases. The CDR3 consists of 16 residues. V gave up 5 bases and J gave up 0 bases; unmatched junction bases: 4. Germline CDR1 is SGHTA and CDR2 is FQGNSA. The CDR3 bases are TGTGCCAGCAGCCCGACAGGGAGCTCCTATAATTCACCCCTCCACTTT. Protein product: CASSPTGSSYNSPLHF.

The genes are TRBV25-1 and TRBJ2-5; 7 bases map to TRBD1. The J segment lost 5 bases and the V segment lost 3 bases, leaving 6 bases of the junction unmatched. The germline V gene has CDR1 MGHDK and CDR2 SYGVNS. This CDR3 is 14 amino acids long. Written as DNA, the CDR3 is TGTGCCAGCAGTGATACACAGGGGTACGAGACCCAGTACTTC. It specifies CASSDTQGYETQYF.

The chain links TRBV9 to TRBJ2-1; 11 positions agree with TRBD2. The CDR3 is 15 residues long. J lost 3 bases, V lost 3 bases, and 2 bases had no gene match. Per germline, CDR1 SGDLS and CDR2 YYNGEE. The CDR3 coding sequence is TGTGCCAGCAGCGGGGGACTAGCGGACTACAATGAGCAGTTCTTC. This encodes CASSGGLADYNEQFF.

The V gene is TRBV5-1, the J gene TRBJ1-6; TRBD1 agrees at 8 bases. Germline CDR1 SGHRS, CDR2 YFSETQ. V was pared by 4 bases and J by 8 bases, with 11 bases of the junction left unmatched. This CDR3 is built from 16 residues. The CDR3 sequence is CASSPLHDRGDSPLHF. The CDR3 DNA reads TGCGCCAGCAGCCCCCTACACGACAGGGGCGATTCACCCCTCCACTTT.

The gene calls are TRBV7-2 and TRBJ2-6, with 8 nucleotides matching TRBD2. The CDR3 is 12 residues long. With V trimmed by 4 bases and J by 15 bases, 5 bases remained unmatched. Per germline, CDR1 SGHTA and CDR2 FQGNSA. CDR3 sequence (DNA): TGTGCCAGCAGCTCCCCCGGGAGGGACCTGACTTTC. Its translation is CASSSPGRDLTF.